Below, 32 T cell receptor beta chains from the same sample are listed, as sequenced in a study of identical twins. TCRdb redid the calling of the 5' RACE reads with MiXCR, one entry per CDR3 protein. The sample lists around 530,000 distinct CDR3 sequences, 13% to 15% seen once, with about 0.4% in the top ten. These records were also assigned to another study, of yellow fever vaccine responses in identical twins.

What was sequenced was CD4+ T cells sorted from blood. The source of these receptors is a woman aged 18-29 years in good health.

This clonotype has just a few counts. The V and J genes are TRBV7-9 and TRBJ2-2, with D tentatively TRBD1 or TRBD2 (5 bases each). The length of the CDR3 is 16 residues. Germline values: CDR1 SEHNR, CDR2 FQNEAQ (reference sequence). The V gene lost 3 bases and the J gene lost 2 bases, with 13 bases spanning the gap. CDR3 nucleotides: TGTGCCAGCAGCTTCGTCCCGGGACCCAACACCGGGGAGCTGTTTTTT. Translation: CASSFVPGPNTGELFF.

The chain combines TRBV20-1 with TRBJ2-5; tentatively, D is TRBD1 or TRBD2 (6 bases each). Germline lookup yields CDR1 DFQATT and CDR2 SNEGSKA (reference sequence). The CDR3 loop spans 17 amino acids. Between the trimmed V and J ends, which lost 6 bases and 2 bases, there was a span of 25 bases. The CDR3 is CSAGGKPGMGTQETQYF. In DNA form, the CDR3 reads TGCAGTGCGGGGGGAAAACCCGGAATGGGGACACAAGAGACCCAGTACTTC.

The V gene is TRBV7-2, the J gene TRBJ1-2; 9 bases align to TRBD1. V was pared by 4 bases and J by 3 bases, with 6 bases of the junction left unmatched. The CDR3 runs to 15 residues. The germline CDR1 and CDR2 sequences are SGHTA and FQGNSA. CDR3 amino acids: CASSSMTGGDYGYTF. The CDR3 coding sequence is TGTGCCAGCAGCTCCATGACAGGGGGGGACTATGGCTACACCTTC.

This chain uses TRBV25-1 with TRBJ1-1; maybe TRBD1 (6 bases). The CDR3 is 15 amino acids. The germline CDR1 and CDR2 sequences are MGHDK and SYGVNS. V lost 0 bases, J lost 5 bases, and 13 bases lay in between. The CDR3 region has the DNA TGTGCCAGCAGTGAATATTTCCGGGGGCGGACTGAAGCTTTCTTT. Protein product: CASSEYFRGRTEAFF.

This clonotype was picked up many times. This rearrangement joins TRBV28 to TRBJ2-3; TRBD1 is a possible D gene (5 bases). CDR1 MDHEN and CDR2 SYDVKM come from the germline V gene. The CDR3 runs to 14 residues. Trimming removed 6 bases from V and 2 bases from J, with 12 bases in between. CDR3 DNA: TGTGCCAGCAGAGAGACAGTGATCACAGATACGCAGTATTTT. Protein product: CASRETVITDTQYF.

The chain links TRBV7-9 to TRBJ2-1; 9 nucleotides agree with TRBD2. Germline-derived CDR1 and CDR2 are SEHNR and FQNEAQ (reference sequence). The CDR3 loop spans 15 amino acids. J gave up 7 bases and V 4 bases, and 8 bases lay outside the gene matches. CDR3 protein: CASSYGRGGINEQFF. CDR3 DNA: TGTGCCAGCAGCTACGGGCGGGGGGGCATAAATGAGCAGTTCTTC.

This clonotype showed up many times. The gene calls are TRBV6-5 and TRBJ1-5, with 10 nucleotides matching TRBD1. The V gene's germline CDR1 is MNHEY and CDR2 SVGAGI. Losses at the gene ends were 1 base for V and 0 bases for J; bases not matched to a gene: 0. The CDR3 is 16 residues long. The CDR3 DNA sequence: TGTGCCAGCAGTTACTGGGACAGGGGTAGCAATCAGCCCCAGCATTTT. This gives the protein CASSYWDRGSNQPQHF.

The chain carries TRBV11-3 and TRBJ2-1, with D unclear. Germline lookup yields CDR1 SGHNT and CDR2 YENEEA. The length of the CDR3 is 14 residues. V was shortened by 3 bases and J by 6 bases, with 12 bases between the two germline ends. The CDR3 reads CASSFGGSSNEQFF. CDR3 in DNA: TGTGCCAGCAGCTTTGGCGGCTCTTCCAATGAGCAGTTCTTC.

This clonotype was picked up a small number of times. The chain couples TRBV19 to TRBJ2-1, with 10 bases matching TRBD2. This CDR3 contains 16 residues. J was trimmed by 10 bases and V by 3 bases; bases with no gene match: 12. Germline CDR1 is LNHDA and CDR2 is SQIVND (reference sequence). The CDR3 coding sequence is TGTGCCAGTAGTATTGGCGGGGGAGGACTAGCGGCCGAGCAGTTCTTC. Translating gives CASSIGGGGLAAEQFF.

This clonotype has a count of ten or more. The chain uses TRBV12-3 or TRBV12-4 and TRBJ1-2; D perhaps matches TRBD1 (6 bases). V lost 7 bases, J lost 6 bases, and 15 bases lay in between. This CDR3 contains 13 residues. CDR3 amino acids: CASTTLRGNGYTF. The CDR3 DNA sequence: TGTGCCAGCACCACACTCAGGGGAAATGGCTACACCTTC.

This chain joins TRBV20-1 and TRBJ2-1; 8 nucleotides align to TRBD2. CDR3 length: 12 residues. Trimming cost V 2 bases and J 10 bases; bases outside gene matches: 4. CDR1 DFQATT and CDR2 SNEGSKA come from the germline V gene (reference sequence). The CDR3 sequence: CSARLGGGEQFF. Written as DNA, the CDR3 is TGCAGTGCTAGACTAGGCGGGGGGGAGCAGTTCTTC.

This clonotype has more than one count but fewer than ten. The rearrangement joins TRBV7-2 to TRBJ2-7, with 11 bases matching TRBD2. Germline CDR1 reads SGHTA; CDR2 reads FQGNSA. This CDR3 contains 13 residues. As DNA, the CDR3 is TGTGCCAGCAGCTTAGACGGACTAGCGGGCCGCATAGTC. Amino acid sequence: CASSLDGLAGRIV.

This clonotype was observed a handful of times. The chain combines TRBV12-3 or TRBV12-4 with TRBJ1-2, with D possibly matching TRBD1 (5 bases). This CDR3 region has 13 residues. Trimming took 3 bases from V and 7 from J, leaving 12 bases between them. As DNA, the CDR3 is TGTGCCAGCAGTTTTTTGGGGACCTCTGGCTACACCTTC. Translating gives CASSFLGTSGYTF.

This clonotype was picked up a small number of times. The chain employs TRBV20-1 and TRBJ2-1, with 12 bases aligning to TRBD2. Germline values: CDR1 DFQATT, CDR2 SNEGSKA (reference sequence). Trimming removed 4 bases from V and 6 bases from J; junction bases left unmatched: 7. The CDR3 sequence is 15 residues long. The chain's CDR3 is CSAIVLAGGFNEQFF. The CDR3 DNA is TGCAGTGCTATTGTACTAGCGGGGGGATTCAATGAGCAGTTCTTC.

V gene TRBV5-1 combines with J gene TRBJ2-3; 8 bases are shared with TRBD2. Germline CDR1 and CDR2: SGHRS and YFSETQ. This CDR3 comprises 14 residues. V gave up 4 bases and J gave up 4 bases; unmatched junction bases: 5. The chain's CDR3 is CASSTGLAADTQYF. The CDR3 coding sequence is TGCGCCAGCAGCACCGGACTAGCAGCAGATACGCAGTATTTT.

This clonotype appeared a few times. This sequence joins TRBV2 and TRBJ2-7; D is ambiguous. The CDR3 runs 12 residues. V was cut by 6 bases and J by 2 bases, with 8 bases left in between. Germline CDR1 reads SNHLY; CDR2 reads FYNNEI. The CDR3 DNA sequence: TGTGCCAGCAGGGCGATCACCTACGAGCAGTACTTC. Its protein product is CASRAITYEQYF.

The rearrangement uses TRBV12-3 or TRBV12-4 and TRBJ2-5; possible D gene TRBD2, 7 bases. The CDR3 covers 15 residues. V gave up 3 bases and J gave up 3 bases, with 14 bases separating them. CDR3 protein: CASSLGGRVEETQYF. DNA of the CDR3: TGTGCCAGCAGTTTGGGGGGGCGGGTAGAAGAGACCCAGTACTTC.

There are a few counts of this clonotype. The DNA of the CDR3 is TGTGCCAGCAGGGGGACAGGGTCCGACATTCAGTACTTC. It encodes CASRGTGSDIQYF. This chain uses TRBV2 with TRBJ2-4; 9 bases align to TRBD1. This CDR3 has 13 amino acids. J lost 8 bases, V lost 6 bases, and 5 bases had no gene match. Germline values: CDR1 SNHLY, CDR2 FYNNEI.

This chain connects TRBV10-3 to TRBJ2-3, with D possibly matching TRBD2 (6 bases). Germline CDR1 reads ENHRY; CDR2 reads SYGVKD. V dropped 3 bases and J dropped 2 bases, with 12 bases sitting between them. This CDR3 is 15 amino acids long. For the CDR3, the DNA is TGTGCCATCAGTGACTGGGCGGGAACCACAGATACGCAGTATTTT. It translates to CAISDWAGTTDTQYF.

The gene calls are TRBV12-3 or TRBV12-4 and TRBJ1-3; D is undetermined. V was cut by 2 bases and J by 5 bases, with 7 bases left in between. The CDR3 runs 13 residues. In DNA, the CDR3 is TGTGCCAGCAGTTTATCAGGCAGAAACACCATATATTTT. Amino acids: CASSLSGRNTIYF.

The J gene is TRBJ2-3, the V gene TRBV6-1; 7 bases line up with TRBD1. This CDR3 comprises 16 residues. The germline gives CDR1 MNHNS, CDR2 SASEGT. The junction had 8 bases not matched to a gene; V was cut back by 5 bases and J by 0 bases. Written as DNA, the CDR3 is TGTGCCAGCAGTCCCCGGACAGGCCCTAGCACAGATACGCAGTATTTT. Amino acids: CASSPRTGPSTDTQYF.

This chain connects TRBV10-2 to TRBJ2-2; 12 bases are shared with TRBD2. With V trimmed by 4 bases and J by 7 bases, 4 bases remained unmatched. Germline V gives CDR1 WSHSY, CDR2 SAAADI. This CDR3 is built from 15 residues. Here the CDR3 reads CASSGTSGDGGELFF. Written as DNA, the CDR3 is TGCGCCAGCAGTGGGACTAGCGGGGATGGCGGGGAGCTGTTTTTT.

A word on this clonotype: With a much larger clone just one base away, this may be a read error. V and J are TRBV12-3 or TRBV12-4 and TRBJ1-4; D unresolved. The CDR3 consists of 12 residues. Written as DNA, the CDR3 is TGTACCAGCAGTCCCAATCATGAAAAACTGTTTTTT. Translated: CTSSPNHEKLFF.

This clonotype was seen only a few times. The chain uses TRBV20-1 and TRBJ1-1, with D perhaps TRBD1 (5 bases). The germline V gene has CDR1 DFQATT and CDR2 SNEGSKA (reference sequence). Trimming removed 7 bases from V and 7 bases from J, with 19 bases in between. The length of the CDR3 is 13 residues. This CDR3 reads CSVAPRVEGEAFF. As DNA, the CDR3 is TGCAGTGTTGCCCCCAGGGTGGAGGGTGAAGCTTTCTTT.

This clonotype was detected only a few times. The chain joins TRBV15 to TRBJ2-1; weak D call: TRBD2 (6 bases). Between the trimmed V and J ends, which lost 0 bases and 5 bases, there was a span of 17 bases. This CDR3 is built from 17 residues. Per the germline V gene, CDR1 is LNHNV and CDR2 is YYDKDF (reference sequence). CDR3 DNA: TGTGCCACCAGCAGAGAGGGCCCCTGGGAGGAGCACAATGAGCAGTTCTTC. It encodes CATSREGPWEEHNEQFF. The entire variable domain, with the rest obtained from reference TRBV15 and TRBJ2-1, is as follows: DAMVIQNPRYQVTQFGKPVTLSCSQTLNHNVMYWYQQKSSQAPKLLFHYYDKDFNNEADTPDNFQSRRPNTSFCFLDIRSPGLGDTAMYLCATSREGPWEEHNEQFFGPGTRLTVL.

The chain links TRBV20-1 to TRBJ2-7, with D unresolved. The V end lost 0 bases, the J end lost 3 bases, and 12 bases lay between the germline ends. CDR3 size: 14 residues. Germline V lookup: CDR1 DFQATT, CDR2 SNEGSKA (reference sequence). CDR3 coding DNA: TGCAGTGCTAGAGATCAAATCAGTAACTACGAGCAGTACTTC. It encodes CSARDQISNYEQYF.

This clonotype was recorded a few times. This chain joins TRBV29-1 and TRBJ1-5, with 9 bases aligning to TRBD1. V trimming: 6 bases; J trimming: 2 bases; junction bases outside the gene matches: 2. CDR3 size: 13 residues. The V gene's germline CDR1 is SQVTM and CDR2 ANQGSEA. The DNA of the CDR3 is TGCAGCGTCGGGGACAGGGGCAATCAGCCCCAGCATTTT. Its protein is CSVGDRGNQPQHF.

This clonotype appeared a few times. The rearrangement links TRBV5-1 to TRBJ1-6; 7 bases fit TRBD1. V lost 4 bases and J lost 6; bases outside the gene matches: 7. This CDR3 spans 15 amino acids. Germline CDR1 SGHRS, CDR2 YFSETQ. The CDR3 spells CASSPDRVGNSPLHF. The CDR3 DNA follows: TGCGCCAGCAGCCCCGACAGGGTTGGTAATTCACCCCTCCACTTT. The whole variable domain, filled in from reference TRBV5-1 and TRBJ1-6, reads KAGVTQTPRYLIKTRGQQVTLSCSPISGHRSVSWYQQTPGQGLQFLFEYFSETQRNKGNFPGRFSGRQFSNSRSEMNVSTLELGDSALYLCASSPDRVGNSPLHFGNGTRLTVT.

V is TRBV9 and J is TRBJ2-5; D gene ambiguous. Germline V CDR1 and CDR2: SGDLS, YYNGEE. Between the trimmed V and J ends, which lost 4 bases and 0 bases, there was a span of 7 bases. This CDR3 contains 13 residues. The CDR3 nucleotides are TGTGCCAGCAGCACCATCCACCAAGAGACCCAGTACTTC. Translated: CASSTIHQETQYF.

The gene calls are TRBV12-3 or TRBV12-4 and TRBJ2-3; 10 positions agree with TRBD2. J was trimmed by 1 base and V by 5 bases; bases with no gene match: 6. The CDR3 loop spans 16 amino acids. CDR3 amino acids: CASSQGTSARTDTQYF. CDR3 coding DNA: TGTGCCAGCAGTCAAGGGACTAGCGCCCGCACAGATACGCAGTATTTT.

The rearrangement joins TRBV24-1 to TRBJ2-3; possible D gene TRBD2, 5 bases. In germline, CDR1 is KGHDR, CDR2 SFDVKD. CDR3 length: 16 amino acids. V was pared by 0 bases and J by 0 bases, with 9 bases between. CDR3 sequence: CATSDLGGPSTDTQYF. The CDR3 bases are TGTGCCACCAGTGATTTGGGCGGGCCTAGCACAGATACGCAGTATTTT.

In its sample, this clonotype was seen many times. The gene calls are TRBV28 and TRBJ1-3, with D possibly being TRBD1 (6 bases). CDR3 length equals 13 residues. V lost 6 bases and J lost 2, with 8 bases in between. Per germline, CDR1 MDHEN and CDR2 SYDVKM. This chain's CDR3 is CASRRQAGNTIYF. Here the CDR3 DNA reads TGTGCCAGCAGAAGACAGGCTGGAAACACCATATATTTT. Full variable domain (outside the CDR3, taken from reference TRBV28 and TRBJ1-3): DVKVTQSSRYLVKRTGEKVFLECVQDMDHENMFWYRQDPGLGLRLIYFSYDVKMKEKGDIPEGYSVSREKKERFSLILESASTNQTSMYLCASRRQAGNTIYFGEGSWLTVV.